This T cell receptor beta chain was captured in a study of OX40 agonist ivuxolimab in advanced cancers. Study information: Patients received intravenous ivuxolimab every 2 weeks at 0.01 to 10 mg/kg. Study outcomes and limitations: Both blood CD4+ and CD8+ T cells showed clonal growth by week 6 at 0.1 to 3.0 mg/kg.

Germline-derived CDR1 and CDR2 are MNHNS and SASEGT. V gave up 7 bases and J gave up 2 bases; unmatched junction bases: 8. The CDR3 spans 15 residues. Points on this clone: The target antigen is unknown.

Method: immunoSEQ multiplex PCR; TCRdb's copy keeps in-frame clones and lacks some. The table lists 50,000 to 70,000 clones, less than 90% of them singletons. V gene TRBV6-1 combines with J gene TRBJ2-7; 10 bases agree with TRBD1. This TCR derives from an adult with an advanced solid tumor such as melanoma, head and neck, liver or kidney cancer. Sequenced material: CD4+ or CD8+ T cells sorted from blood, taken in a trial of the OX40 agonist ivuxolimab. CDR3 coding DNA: TGTGCCAGCAATTCGGGACAGGGGTCCCCCTACGAGCAGTACTTC. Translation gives CASNSGQGSPYEQYF.